This T cell receptor beta chain was recorded in a study of metastatic and nonmetastatic thyroid tumors. MiXCR reprocessed the PCR reads for TCRdb. The profile shows about 53,000 clones, 20% to 25% of them singletons. Thyroid surgery had not been preceded by any treatment in any patient. Germline CDR1 SGHNT, CDR2 YYREEE (reference sequence). J gave up 5 bases and V 4 bases, and 10 bases lay outside the gene matches. This CDR3 comprises 15 residues. This clone came up many times. This TCR derives from a female donor with papillary thyroid cancer or a benign thyroid nodule (not recorded which). Some clones in this sample may be carry-over from other donors' samples. The chain employs TRBV5-4 and TRBJ2-7; 9 nucleotides match TRBD1. The sample comprised blood. The DNA for the CDR3 is TGTGCCAGCAGCCAACCCGGGACAGGGAGGGACGAGCAGTACTTC. It codes for CASSQPGTGRDEQYF.